The 3 T cell receptor beta chains listed next were all sequenced from one sample in a study of cytomegalovirus exposure and HLA in healthy donors. The PCR had 60 Vbeta and 13 Jbeta primers. Assay used: immunoSEQ multiplex PCR; TCRdb lists only in-frame clones, some missing. The sample shows fewer than 250,000 clones, 65% to 80% of them seen only once. Source material: PBMCs. These receptors all stem from a man aged 35 to 55 in good health and CMV-seronegative.

The gene calls are TRBV4-1 and TRBJ2-7, with D unclear. Germline CDR1 MGHRA, CDR2 YSYEKL. V gave up 0 bases and J gave up 7 bases, with 13 bases separating them. This CDR3 is 14 amino acids long. The CDR3 sequence: CASSQDSVGDEQYF. DNA of the CDR3: TGCGCCAGCAGCCAAGATTCCGTAGGAGATGAGCAGTACTTC.

The rearrangement uses TRBV18 and TRBJ1-1, with no clear D. Between the trimmed V and J ends, which lost 1 base and 1 base, there was a span of 7 bases. The germline gives CDR1 KGHSH, CDR2 LQKENI. CDR3 length: 14 amino acids. The CDR3 nucleotides are TGTGCCAGCTCACCACTGGGCCAGAACACTGAAGCTTTCTTT. Amino acid sequence: CASSPLGQNTEAFF.

This rearrangement joins TRBV18 to TRBJ1-1; TRBD1 matches at 8 bases. The germline V gene has CDR1 KGHSH and CDR2 LQKENI. The CDR3 runs to 16 residues. V was clipped by 5 bases and J by 3 bases; unmatched bases: 11. The CDR3: CASSVSRGRIDTEAFF. CDR3 DNA: TGTGCCAGCTCAGTAAGCAGGGGGCGCATTGACACTGAAGCTTTCTTT.